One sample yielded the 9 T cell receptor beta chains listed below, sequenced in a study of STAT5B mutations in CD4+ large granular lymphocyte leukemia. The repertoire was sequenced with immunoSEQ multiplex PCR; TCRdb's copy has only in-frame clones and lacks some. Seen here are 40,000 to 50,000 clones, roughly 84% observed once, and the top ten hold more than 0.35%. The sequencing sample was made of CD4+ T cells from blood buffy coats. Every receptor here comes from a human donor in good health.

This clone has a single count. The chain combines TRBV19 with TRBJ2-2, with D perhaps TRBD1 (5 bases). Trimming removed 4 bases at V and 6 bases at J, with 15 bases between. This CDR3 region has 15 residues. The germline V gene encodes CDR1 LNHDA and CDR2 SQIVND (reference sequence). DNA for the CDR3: TGTGCCAGTAGTAAACTACAGGTGGGGCCCGGGGAGCTGTTTTTT. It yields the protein CASSKLQVGPGELFF.

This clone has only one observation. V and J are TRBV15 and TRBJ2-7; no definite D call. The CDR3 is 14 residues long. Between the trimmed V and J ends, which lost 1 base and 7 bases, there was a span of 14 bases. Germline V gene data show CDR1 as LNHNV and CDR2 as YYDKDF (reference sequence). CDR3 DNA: TGTGCCACCAGCAGAGGGTCGTACCCTGCAGAGCAGTACTTC. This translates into CATSRGSYPAEQYF.

CDR3 sequence (DNA): TGTGCCAGCAGCGCGCGACAGGGGGCGTTGTTCTTC. Amino acids: CASSARQGALFF. This chain links TRBV5-4 with TRBJ2-1, with 10 nucleotides matching TRBD1. The length of the CDR3 is 12 residues. V lost 4 bases, J lost 15 bases, and 7 bases stayed unmatched. Germline CDR1 is SGHNT and CDR2 is YYREEE (reference sequence).

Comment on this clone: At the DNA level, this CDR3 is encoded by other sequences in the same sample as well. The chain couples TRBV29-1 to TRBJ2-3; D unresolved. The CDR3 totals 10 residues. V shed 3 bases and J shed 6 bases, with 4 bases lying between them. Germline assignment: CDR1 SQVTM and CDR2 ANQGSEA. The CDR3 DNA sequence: TGCAGCGTTGATACCGATACGCAGTATTTT. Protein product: CSVDTDTQYF.

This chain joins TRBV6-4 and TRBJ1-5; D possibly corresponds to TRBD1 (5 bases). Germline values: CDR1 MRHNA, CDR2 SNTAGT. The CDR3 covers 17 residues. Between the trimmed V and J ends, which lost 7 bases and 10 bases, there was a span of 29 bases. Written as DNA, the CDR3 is TGTGCCAGCACCGGACACCGCGATGACCGCCGTTGTTCCCCCCAGCATTTT. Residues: CASTGHRDDRRCSPQHF.

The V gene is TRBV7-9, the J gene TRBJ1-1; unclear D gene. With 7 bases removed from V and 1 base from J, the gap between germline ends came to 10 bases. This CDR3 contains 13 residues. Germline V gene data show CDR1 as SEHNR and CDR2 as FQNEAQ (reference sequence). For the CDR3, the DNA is TGTGCCAGCACTCCAACGGGGAACACTGAAGCTTTCTTT. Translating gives CASTPTGNTEAFF.

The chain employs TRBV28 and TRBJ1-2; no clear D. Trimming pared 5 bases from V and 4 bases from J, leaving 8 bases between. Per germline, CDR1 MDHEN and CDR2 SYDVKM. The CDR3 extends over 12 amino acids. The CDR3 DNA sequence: TGTGCCAGCAGTGTCACTGCCTATGGCTACACCTTC. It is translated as CASSVTAYGYTF.

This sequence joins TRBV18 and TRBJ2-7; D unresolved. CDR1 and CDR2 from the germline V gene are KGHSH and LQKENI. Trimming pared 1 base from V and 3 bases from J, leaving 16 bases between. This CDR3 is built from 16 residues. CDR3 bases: TGTGCCAGCTCACCACGGGCGATCTACCGAGACTACGAGCAGTACTTC. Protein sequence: CASSPRAIYRDYEQYF. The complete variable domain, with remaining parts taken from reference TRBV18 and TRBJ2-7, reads NAGVMQNPRHLVRRRGQEARLRCSPMKGHSHVYWYRQLPEEGLKFMVYLQKENIIDESGMPKERFSAEFPKEGPSILRIQQVVRGDSAAYFCASSPRAIYRDYEQYFGPGTRLTVT.

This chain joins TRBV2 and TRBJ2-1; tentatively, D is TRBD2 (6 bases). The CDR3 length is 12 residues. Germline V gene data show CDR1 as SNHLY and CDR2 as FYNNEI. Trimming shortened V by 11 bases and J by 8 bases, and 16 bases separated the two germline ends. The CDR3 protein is CASKRERDEQFF. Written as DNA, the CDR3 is TGTGCCTCGAAGCGAGAGCGGGATGAGCAGTTCTTC.